What follows describes a single TCR beta chain. V lost 7 bases and J 0 bases, leaving 21 bases between the germline ends. The CDR3 loop spans 17 amino acids. CDR1 is MNHEY, CDR2 SMNVEV, per germline (reference sequence). This sample was taken from a study of blood T cell repertoires in COVID-19. Study context: The United States, Italy and Spain were the sources of the acute and convalescent COVID-19 samples.

Recovery among Cohort 3 donors was established by two negative PCRs, clearance, or symptom resolution. Method: immunoSEQ multiplex PCR; TCRdb's copy keeps in-frame clones and lacks some. Of approximately 270,000 clones in the sample, over 75% were seen once. The sample was PBMCs or T cells enriched from blood (not recorded which). The rearrangement uses TRBV27 and TRBJ1-1; D remains ambiguous. This clonotype was obtained from a woman between 45 and 60 years old who had recovered from COVID-19. CDR3 nucleotides: TGTGCCAGCACTCGATACCCCCAGGTCCGAATGAACACTGAAGCTTTCTTT. This codes for CASTRYPQVRMNTEAFF.